Below, 5 T cell receptor beta chains from the same sample are listed, as sequenced in a study of blood T cell repertoires in COVID-19. Produced via immunoSEQ multiplex PCR; TCRdb's table is partial and in-frame only. The table lists fewer than 250,000 clones, around four fifths of them singletons. Sequencing input: peripheral blood. All receptors derive from an older woman with active or convalescent COVID-19.

J is TRBJ1-2 and V is TRBV6-5; D possibly corresponds to TRBD1 (6 bases). Trimming took off 8 bases at V and 5 bases at J, with 15 bases between the two ends. The germline V gene encodes CDR1 MNHEY and CDR2 SVGAGI. The CDR3 sequence is 13 residues long. This CDR3 reads CASYQGQGYGYTF. The CDR3 coding sequence is TGTGCCAGCTACCAAGGGCAGGGGTATGGCTACACCTTC.

This clone appeared a single time. The rearrangement joins TRBV6-5 to TRBJ2-1; 9 nucleotides align to TRBD2. With V trimmed by 4 bases and J by 7 bases, 11 bases remained unmatched. Germline CDR1 is MNHEY and CDR2 is SVGAGI. The CDR3 extends over 16 amino acids. CDR3 sequence (DNA): TGTGCCAGCAGTTTAAGACCGGGACTAGCTTTGAATGAGCAGTTCTTC. This encodes CASSLRPGLALNEQFF.

This chain uses TRBV27 with TRBJ1-4, with 10 bases matching TRBD1. The CDR3 loop spans 13 amino acids. CDR1 and CDR2 from the germline V gene are MNHEY and SMNVEV (reference sequence). V gave up 10 bases and J gave up 5 bases; unmatched junction bases: 4. CDR3 coding DNA: TGTGCCACCTCGGGACAGGGGAATGAAAAACTGTTTTTT. Protein: CATSGQGNEKLFF.

This clone showed up just once. The chain links TRBV6-5 to TRBJ2-7; D might be TRBD1 (6 bases). Looked up from germline, CDR1 is MNHEY and CDR2 is SVGAGI. V was cut by 6 bases and J by 4 bases, with 10 bases left in between. The CDR3 is 12 residues long. Here the CDR3 DNA reads TGTGCCAGCAGCTTACAGGGATACGAGCAGTACGTC. The encoded protein is CASSLQGYEQYV.

CDR3 DNA: TGTGCCAGCAGTAGGACAGGGGGCGCGGACTATGGCTACACCTTC. Encoded protein: CASSRTGGADYGYTF. The chain employs TRBV6-5 and TRBJ1-2; TRBD1 matches 11 bases. J was trimmed by 3 bases and V by 5 bases; bases with no gene match: 5. The CDR3 contains 15 residues. Germline lookup yields CDR1 MNHEY and CDR2 SVGAGI.